These 20 T cell receptor beta chains were all obtained from the same sample, sequenced in a study of vaccination and CD4 T cells after COVID-19. These receptors are not linked to any known antigen. Sequence data for DNA of cultured CD4+ T cells were generated by the Oncomine TCR Beta short-read assay. TCRdb analysed the PCR reads with MiXCR anew, one entry per CDR3 protein. The sample yields 2,000 to 2,500 distinct CDR3 sequences, roughly 18% seen once. As to treatment: roughly ten-day PBMC culture with coronavirus spike peptide pools or control peptides (ViraFEST assay). Prior to the COVID-19 pandemic (2011-2018), the unexposed donor's CD4+ T cells were collected. The sample consisted of CD4+ T cells from blood, cultured in vitro. The receptor source for this set is a human donor in good health.

This chain uses TRBV28 with TRBJ2-7; 10 bases are shared with TRBD1. V trimming: 5 bases; J trimming: 5 bases; junction bases outside the gene matches: 6. CDR1 MDHEN and CDR2 SYDVKM come from the germline V gene. The CDR3 contains 14 residues. The CDR3: CASSTGTGVHEQYF. DNA for the CDR3: TGTGCCAGCAGTACCGGGACAGGGGTCCACGAGCAGTACTTC.

By frequency in the sample, this clonotype is medium-sized (0.01 to 0.1%). The rearrangement links TRBV19 to TRBJ1-5; D remains unclear. The CDR3 contains 13 residues. In germline, CDR1 is LNHDA, CDR2 SQIVND (reference sequence). V dropped 2 bases and J dropped 2 bases, with 4 bases sitting between them. This CDR3 reads CASSISGNQPQHF. The CDR3 DNA follows: TGTGCCAGTAGTATATCCGGCAATCAGCCCCAGCATTTT.

This clonotype counts as medium-sized. The V and J genes are TRBV15 and TRBJ2-7; 7 nucleotides line up with TRBD1. This CDR3 has 16 amino acids. Germline V gene sequence: CDR1 LNHNV, CDR2 YYDKDF (reference sequence). Trimming took 1 base from V and 0 from J; bases not matched to a gene: 6. The CDR3 DNA sequence: TGTGCCACCAGCAGAGTCTCGACAGGGAGCTCCTACGAGCAGTACTTC. Amino acids: CATSRVSTGSSYEQYF. The full variable domain, with the rest looked up from reference TRBV15 and TRBJ2-7, is DAMVIQNPRYQVTQFGKPVTLSCSQTLNHNVMYWYQQKSSQAPKLLFHYYDKDFNNEADTPDNFQSRRPNTSFCFLDIRSPGLGDTAMYLCATSRVSTGSSYEQYFGPGTRLTVT.

V usage is TRBV5-1 and J usage is TRBJ2-3, with D perhaps TRBD2 (5 bases). This CDR3 has 13 amino acids. Trimming took off 5 bases at V and 6 bases at J, with 13 bases between the two ends. In germline, CDR1 is SGHRS, CDR2 YFSETQ. The CDR3 nucleotides read TGCGCCAGCAGGCCCCAGCGGCTGGATACGCAGTATTTT. Amino acid sequence: CASRPQRLDTQYF.

CDR3: CATSSGGVDTQYF. DNA for the CDR3: TGTGCCACCTCTAGCGGGGGGGTAGATACGCAGTATTTT. The chain uses TRBV10-3 and TRBJ2-3; 12 bases are a match to TRBD2. The CDR3 loop spans 13 amino acids. Losses at the gene ends were 10 bases for V and 5 bases for J; bases not matched to a gene: 4. CDR1 and CDR2 from the germline V gene are ENHRY and SYGVKD.

The chain combines TRBV14 with TRBJ2-5; TRBD1 agrees at 7 bases. Germline values: CDR1 SGHDN, CDR2 FVKESK. The ends lost 3 bases at V and 6 bases at J; junction bases unmatched: 13. The CDR3 is made up of 16 amino acids. The CDR3 loop is CASSQLVEGASKTQYF. CDR3 DNA: TGTGCCAGCAGCCAGCTCGTAGAGGGGGCGAGCAAGACCCAGTACTTC.

By frequency in the sample, this clonotype is medium-sized. The chain is built from TRBV6-1 and TRBJ2-3, with D unresolved. V gave up 8 bases and J gave up 15 bases, with 9 bases separating them. Germline-derived CDR1 and CDR2 are MNHNS and SASEGT. The CDR3 runs 8 residues. The CDR3: CASDRYYF. The DNA for the CDR3 is TGTGCCAGCGATCGCTACTATTTT.

This clonotype showed up just once. The junction does not match germline at one end; this may be a read error. The genes are TRBV7-9 and TRBJ2-7; tentative D call: TRBD1 (5 bases). Germline lookup yields CDR1 SEHNR and CDR2 FQNEAQ (reference sequence). There are 13 residues in the CDR3. DNA of the CDR3: TGTGCCAGCAGCCGTAGTGGGGCCTACGAGCGGTACTTC. This codes for CASSRSGAYERYF.

This clonotype is labeled as medium-sized (0.01 to 0.1%). The V gene is TRBV10-3, the J gene TRBJ1-2; 8 bases match TRBD1. Trimming at V came to 7 bases and at J to 3 bases, leaving 4 bases not matched to a gene. This CDR3 spans 13 amino acids. Looked up from germline, CDR1 is ENHRY and CDR2 is SYGVKD. CDR3 DNA sequence: TGTGCCATCACCCCGACAGGGGACTATGGCTACACCTTC. Encoded protein: CAITPTGDYGYTF.

A note on this clonotype: This may arise from a read error, as a much more abundant clone is one base away. This chain links TRBV24-1 with TRBJ1-2; 8 bases agree with TRBD1. The CDR3 extends over 13 amino acids. From germline, CDR1 is KGHDR and CDR2 SFDVKD. In DNA, the CDR3 is TGTGCCACCAGTGAGACAGGGGACTATGACTACACCTTC. As protein: CATSETGDYDYTF.

This chain connects TRBV7-2 to TRBJ2-7, with 11 bases aligning to TRBD1. The CDR3 has 13 amino acids. Germline V gene data show CDR1 as SGHTA and CDR2 as FQGNSA. Trimming at V came to 5 bases and at J to 7 bases, leaving 4 bases not matched to a gene. CDR3 in amino acids: CASSGTGGREQYF. The CDR3 nucleotides are TGTGCCAGCAGCGGGACAGGGGGTAGGGAGCAGTACTTC.

The rearrangement uses TRBV5-1 and TRBJ1-6; unclear D gene. This CDR3 is 16 amino acids long. The germline CDR1 and CDR2 sequences are SGHRS and YFSETQ. Deletions cut 1 base from V and 2 bases from J, with 10 bases between. CDR3 in amino acids: CASSLRAEAYNSPLHF. The CDR3 coding sequence is TGCGCCAGCAGCTTGAGGGCAGAAGCCTATAATTCACCCCTCCACTTT.

J is TRBJ2-7 and V is TRBV27, with 7 bases aligning to TRBD1. Trimming at V came to 5 bases and at J to 2 bases, leaving 3 bases not matched to a gene. CDR1 MNHEY and CDR2 SMNVEV come from the germline V gene (reference sequence). The CDR3 is 13 amino acids. CDR3 sequence (DNA): TGTGCCAGCAGTCCAGGGGGAGCCTACGAGCAGTACTTC. It codes for CASSPGGAYEQYF.

The J gene is TRBJ1-2, the V gene TRBV28; D remains ambiguous. The germline CDR1 and CDR2 sequences are MDHEN and SYDVKM. The CDR3 runs to 12 residues. Trimming left V 4 bases short and J 4 bases short, with 7 bases between. CDR3: CASSSRLYGYTF. CDR3 DNA sequence: TGTGCCAGCAGTTCCCGCCTCTATGGCTACACCTTC.

This clonotype was picked up a small number of times. The gene calls are TRBV7-3 and TRBJ1-1; perhaps TRBD1 as D (5 bases). Germline V gene data show CDR1 as SGHTA and CDR2 as FQGTGA. Trimming pared 1 base from V and 0 bases from J, leaving 21 bases between. The CDR3 totals 19 residues. The chain's CDR3 is CASSLIAVGGGEMNTEAFF. The DNA for the CDR3 is TGTGCCAGCAGCTTAATAGCGGTAGGCGGGGGTGAGATGAACACTGAAGCTTTCTTT. The variable domain in full, with the rest retrieved from reference TRBV7-3 and TRBJ1-1, is GAGVSQTPSNKVTEKGKYVELRCDPISGHTALYWYRQSLGQGPEFLIYFQGTGAADDSGLPNDRFFAVRPEGSVSTLKIQRTERGDSAVYLCASSLIAVGGGEMNTEAFFGQGTRLTVV.

J is TRBJ2-3 and V is TRBV5-1; D uncertain. The CDR3 loop spans 13 amino acids. The germline V and J ends were trimmed by 3 bases and 2 bases, with 7 bases remaining between them. Germline CDR1 is SGHRS and CDR2 is YFSETQ. The CDR3 protein is CASSSKLTDTQYF. For the CDR3, the DNA is TGCGCCAGCAGCTCCAAACTCACAGATACGCAGTATTTT.

The chain recombines TRBV7-4 with TRBJ2-4; tentatively, D is TRBD1 or TRBD2 (5 bases each). This CDR3 contains 17 residues. The germline CDR1 and CDR2 sequences are SGHVT and SQSDAQ. The ends were cut back, 1 base at V and 0 bases at J, with 13 bases in the middle. CDR3 DNA: TGTGCCAGCAGCTTAGACTCGAGGGGAGTAGCCAAAAACATTCAGTACTTC. Translating gives CASSLDSRGVAKNIQYF.

This clonotype was counted between two and nine times. The J gene is TRBJ2-7, the V gene TRBV21-1; TRBD1 is taken as the D call from the table, unchecked against the DNA. TRBV21-1 is a listed pseudogene. The CDR3 contains 16 residues. The chain's CDR3 is CASIREDRGESYEQYF. The CDR3 DNA reads as TGTGCCAGCATCAGAGAAGACAGGGGTGAATCCTACGAGCAGTACTTC.

This clonotype came up a few times. The chain links TRBV20-1 to TRBJ2-5, with TRBD2 as a possible D gene (5 bases). Trimming cost V 0 bases and J 5 bases, with 13 bases left between them. This CDR3 contains 14 residues. Per the germline V gene, CDR1 is DFQATT and CDR2 is SNEGSKA (reference sequence). CDR3: CSARDPQGGETQYF. The DNA of the CDR3 is TGCAGTGCTAGAGATCCCCAAGGCGGGGAGACCCAGTACTTC.

The J gene is TRBJ2-3, the V gene TRBV30; possibly TRBD1 or TRBD2 for D (6 bases each). V lost 7 bases and J 0 bases, leaving 14 bases between the germline ends. This CDR3 spans 14 amino acids. Germline V gives CDR1 GTSNPN, CDR2 SVGIG (reference sequence). The CDR3 nucleotides are TGTGCCTCCGGGGGCCCGGCTAGCACAGATACGCAGTATTTT. It encodes CASGGPASTDTQYF.